A single sample gave rise to the 8 T cell receptor beta chains below, sequenced in a study of blood T cell repertoires in COVID-19. Assay: immunoSEQ multiplex PCR; the TCRdb copy retains only in-frame clones and omits some. The profile shows approximately 130,000 clones, more than 80% of them singletons. Source material: peripheral blood. All receptors come from a human donor in a cohort sampled during active COVID-19.

The V call is TRBV12-3 or TRBV12-4, the J call TRBJ1-1; no clear D. The CDR3 is 11 amino acids. Trimming took off 6 bases at V and 5 bases at J, with 7 bases between the two ends. As DNA, the CDR3 is TGTGCCAGCAGCCTAGGTACTGAAGCTTTCTTT. Translating it yields CASSLGTEAFF.

The chain recombines TRBV5-1 with TRBJ2-1; TRBD1 matches at 7 bases. This CDR3 comprises 15 residues. V lost 2 bases, J lost 4 bases, and 6 bases stayed unmatched. Germline V gene lookup returns CDR1 SGHRS and CDR2 YFSETQ. CDR3: CASSLNGQEYNEQFF. CDR3 in DNA: TGCGCCAGCAGCTTAAACGGACAGGAATACAATGAGCAGTTCTTC.

The chain carries TRBV6-5 and TRBJ2-3, with 11 bases identical to TRBD2. The trim removed 2 bases at V and 6 bases at J, leaving 1 base unmatched. The CDR3 is made up of 14 amino acids. Per germline, CDR1 MNHEY and CDR2 SVGAGI. This chain's CDR3 is CASSYTSGGDTQYF. The DNA for the CDR3 is TGTGCCAGCAGTTACACTAGCGGGGGTGATACGCAGTATTTT.

In its sample, this clone was seen a few times. The V gene is TRBV7-3, the J gene TRBJ2-2; D not certain. Trimming pared 4 bases from V and 4 bases from J, leaving 7 bases between. CDR1 and CDR2 from the germline V gene are SGHTA and FQGTGA. CDR3 length: 13 residues. The CDR3, as DNA: TGTGCCAGCAGCTCCCAGGTCACCGGGGAGCTGTTTTTT. Translation: CASSSQVTGELFF.

This chain links TRBV27 with TRBJ1-4; possible D gene TRBD1, 6 bases. This CDR3 region has 11 residues. CDR1 and CDR2 from the germline V gene are MNHEY and SMNVEV (reference sequence). Trimming removed 4 bases from V and 11 bases from J, with 8 bases in between. The CDR3 is CASSYQGKLFF. The CDR3 bases are TGTGCCAGCAGTTACCAGGGGAAACTGTTTTTT.

V is TRBV5-6 and J is TRBJ1-1; the D is unclear. This CDR3 is 13 amino acids long. V was shortened by 1 base and J by 4 bases, with 8 bases between the two germline ends. In germline, CDR1 is SGHDT, CDR2 YYEEEE. The CDR3 bases are TGTGCCAGCAGCTTGTCCCCGGGCACTGAAGCTTTCTTT. Translating gives CASSLSPGTEAFF.

The chain has TRBV5-1 and TRBJ2-5; no clear D. Germline loops: CDR1 SGHRS, CDR2 YFSETQ. V lost 3 bases and J 3 bases, leaving 9 bases between the germline ends. The CDR3 totals 13 residues. As DNA, the CDR3 is TGCGCCAGCAGCTCCGAGCAGGAAGAGACCCAGTACTTC. It translates to CASSSEQEETQYF.

The J gene is TRBJ2-7, the V gene TRBV6-6; perhaps TRBD2 as D (5 bases). This CDR3 comprises 13 residues. CDR1 and CDR2 (germline): MNHNY, SVGAGI (reference sequence). The V end was cut by 4 bases, the J end by 6 bases, with 13 bases between. The CDR3 bases are TGTGCCAGCAGTTTCCCAGGACTCCCCGAGCAGTACGTC. Protein product: CASSFPGLPEQYV.